This TCR beta chain was obtained from a study of cytomegalovirus exposure and HLA in healthy donors (dated by TCRdb to 2016 to 2017). Background on the whole study: According to an earlier analysis of a few hundred of the donors, about 179 million T cells yielded over 90 million unique TCR beta sequences and approximately 280 Gb of sequence data. About 330 gigabases of sequencing data and 70 million to 95 million unique TCR sequences made up an early release that covered 500 to 700 HLA-typed donors. Among the roughly 400 genotyped donors, around 81% belonged to the genetic ancestry cluster associated with self-reported Caucasian donors. The study was designed to test whether signatures of past pathogen exposure could be identified by cataloging public T cell receptors. Using immunosequencing, the study profiled T cell repertoires from around 680 subjects and related those repertoires to cytomegalovirus serostatus. In addition to the first cohort of roughly 670 subjects, a separate validation cohort of 120 different subjects was used. The study combined high-throughput TCR immunosequencing, statistical association of individual TCRs with disease status, and machine learning to predict cytomegalovirus infection status. A later analysis re-analyzed previously published TCR beta repertoires from 660 or so donors and added high-resolution HLA genotyping to study TCR occurrence patterns. The later analysis used no new phenotypic data to find candidate immune exposures, relying instead on TCR beta sequences and their occurrence across donors. An earlier analysis of fewer than 750 of the donors used high-throughput TCR beta sequencing to judge whether each TCR beta V gene segment behaved as functional or pseudogenic. Donor age, sex, ethnicity and CMV serostatus were compiled alongside the repertoire data. A later genetic analysis took genome-wide SNP genotypes for 398 of the 666 donors and used that subset as a discovery cohort. All discovery cohort repertoires had been generated using a single sequencing platform. HLA typing covered class I and class II loci at four-digit resolution. The number of typed donors differed by locus: roughly 620-630 for A, B, C, DRB1 and DQB1; 500 to 550 for DQA1; around 580 for DPA1; and some 430 for DPB1. A handful of DR-DQ haplotypes were handled as single units for association and clustering because linkage in the cohort was strong. Among 398 genotyped donors of the cohort, an average of roughly 240,000 unique TCR beta nucleotide sequences were sequenced per donor, 15% to 20% of them non-productive. Paper-wide results and their limitations: According to a later genetic analysis, donors in an Asian-associated ancestry cluster had fewer N-insertions in productive TCRs than the roughly 670-donor mean. V-gene and J-gene trimming of TCR beta chains was associated with a missense DCLRE1C variant in a later genetic analysis, and the association was replicated in an independent cohort. Immune exposure information for the cohort was limited to CMV serostatus. While some public TCRs were present in many individuals, most TCR sequences turned up only very rarely across donors. In vitro tests confirmed that three of the cytomegalovirus-associated TCR beta chains recognize cytomegalovirus antigens. The classifier was reported to diagnose cytomegalovirus status with high specificity and sensitivity in both the original cohort and the validation cohort. Several of the top co-occurrence clusters appeared to be linked to parvovirus B19, influenza, CMV and Epstein-Barr virus, according to a later analysis. Sequencing depth was assumed to be roughly uniform across donors in the presence/absence analyses, though that assumption may not hold. When HLA alleles, especially DR and DQ, strongly co-occurred, attributing TCR associations to individual alleles was difficult. Correlated functional status among segregating V segments might be attributable to linkage disequilibrium, but an unknown experimental factor could not be ruled out. In a later analysis, HLA-associated TCR beta chains were found to be more clonally expanded and to have lower generation probabilities than equally common non-associated chains. A further reported finding was that TCR beta sequences accurately predicted the HLA-A and HLA-B alleles for most subjects in the first cohort. It was suggested by the authors that the approach could potentially be generalized to other disease states and immunological phenotypes. In a later analysis, the rate of TCR association differed among HLA loci, with DRB1 alleles having the most associated TCRs and HLA-C alleles having the fewest. Because the 87-base-pair reads could not distinguish some IMGT-functional V segments, including TRBV6-2 and TRBV6-3, those segments were excluded. An earlier analysis of approximately 600 of the donors showed that most TCR beta V segments appeared in productive rearrangements either about 87% or about 30% of the time, which broadly matched IMGT annotations. In this cohort, only TCR beta chains were sequenced, and detectable features were limited by the absence of alpha or paired-chain data. In the study, around 150 TCR beta chains were listed as associated with cytomegalovirus. HLA typing was unavailable for some donors at each locus, so association tests used only the typed subset. In a later analysis, 16,951 TCR beta sequences were associated with specific HLA alleles at a false discovery rate of 0.05. Because counts were too low, roughly 18 rarely observed V segments, including chromosome 9 orphons, were left out of the earlier analysis of over 550 of the donors. A group of highly shared sequence variants was considered likely to be a technical artifact of the sequencing pipeline. In a later analysis, most CMV-associated TCR beta chains were found to appear HLA-restricted, with HLA associations seemingly driven largely by CMV exposure.

This clone came up a few times. This clone's antigen is unknown. Sequence at one end of the junction differs from germline and may be a read error. The library was made by the immunoSEQ multiplex PCR assay. A mixture of 60 forward primers for TCR Vbeta segments and 13 reverse primers for TCR Jbeta segments was used in the multiplex PCR. A multiplex PCR assay on genomic DNA amplified the CDR3 region of rearranged TCR beta genes. Amplified TCR beta libraries were sequenced as 87-base-pair reads on the Illumina HiSeq System. The original pipeline was this. A later analysis counted about 80 million unique TCR beta chains across the 690 or so repertoires, and 10 million to 12 million of these chains were shared by at least two donors. Raw reads were error-corrected and collapsed into unique sequences with a nearest-neighbor algorithm that merged closely related sequences to remove PCR and sequencing errors. To assign V, D and J gene segments, CDR3 sequences were aligned to IMGT reference sequences. For a sequence to be retained, a match of at least six nucleotides to both a V gene segment and a J gene segment was required. A rearrangement was called productive if the CDR3 had no stop codons and remained in frame with V and J, and every other rearrangement was called non-productive. Following IMGT convention, CDR3 was defined as the stretch from the second conserved V-encoded cysteine up to the conserved J-encoded phenylalanine. Sequences without an unambiguous match to a single V gene segment were excluded from the earlier analysis of several hundred of the donors. In an earlier analysis of approximately 590 of the donors, V segments were called functional above 56.7% productive rearrangements and were called segregating when the between-donor standard deviation exceeded 5%. A statistical classification framework was developed to diagnose cytomegalovirus status using the catalog of TCR beta chain sequences. In a later analysis, V and J genes were assigned by comparing TCR nucleotide sequences against IMGT/GENE-DB human TR gene sequences. In a later analysis, CDR3 sequences and most-parsimonious VDJ recombination scenarios were assigned using the TCRdist pipeline. A later analysis defined each TCR beta chain by its CDR3 amino acid sequence plus V-gene family, and excluded reads lacking a unique V-gene family. A later analysis removed over 500 highly shared, low-generation-probability nucleotide sequences to deal with suspected cross-contamination and a sequencing artifact. A later analysis calculated a clonal expansion index for each public chain from normalized within-repertoire ranks of inferred template counts. In a later analysis, generation probabilities were computed with a VDJ recombination model fitted to out-of-frame rearrangements, and the resulting probabilities were checked against IGoR. In a later analysis, hypergeometric tests were used to score TCR-TCR, TCR-HLA and TCR-CMV co-occurrence, with a repertoire-size bias correction applied to TCR pairs. In a later analysis, false discovery rates were estimated by permuting HLA or CMV assignments 20 times. A later analysis grouped co-occurring TCRs with DBSCAN, adding TCRdist sequence similarity when clustering within HLA-allele-positive subsets. Repertoires with fewer than 30,000 or more than 120,000 public chains, plus five repertoires with anomalous nucleotide sharing, were excluded from co-occurrence clustering. TCRdb stores this immuneACCESS table with in-frame sequences only. Part of the clones is absent; in the studies checked, under half of the shortfall reflects unresolved V genes, and no reason is known for the rest. V, J and clone size are taken as reported in that table, and D and trimming were inferred from the DNA itself. Present in this sample are approximately 190,000 clones, around 84% of which were seen just once. The ten most abundant clones make up around 3.6% of the sample.

The CDR1 and CDR2 encoded by the germline V gene are SGHRS and YFSETQ. The CDR3 numbers 14 residues from cysteine through phenylalanine. The kept DNA is CDR3 alone, 42 bases in frame from the first base. The cohort was made up of under 800 healthy bone marrow donors. Cohort members were all nominally healthy when sampled, although unrecorded immune exposures were likely present. The donor was CMV seropositive and was included in the group of 290 or so seropositive cohort members. Every donor gave a peripheral blood sample, and the peripheral blood mononuclear cells from that sample were used for TCR beta sequencing. The Qiagen DNeasy Blood Extraction Kit was used to extract genomic DNA from the blood cell samples.

Sequenced input: PBMCs. This receptor was obtained from a man aged 35-49 years in good health and CMV-seropositive. The rearranged segments are TRBV5-1 and TRBJ1-5; the D region possibly corresponds to TRBD1 (6 bases align). The CDR3 reads CASSLGAGNQPQHF. The base sequence is TGTGCCAGCAGCTTGGGGGCCGGCAATCAGCCCCAGCATTTT.